These T cell receptor beta chains were read from a single sample in a study of OX40 agonist ivuxolimab in advanced cancers. Measured with immunoSEQ multiplex PCR; TCRdb has only the in-frame clones, and not every one. The sample comprises fewer than 30,000 clones, over 60% of which are singletons, and 12% to 15% rests with the top ten. The sequencing here drew on CD4+ or CD8+ T cells sorted from blood, taken in a trial of the OX40 agonist ivuxolimab. These TCRs come from an adult with an advanced solid tumor such as melanoma, head and neck, liver or kidney cancer. The conserved cysteine and the conserved F or W are not part of the CDR3 here.

cdr3_aa	v_call	j_call
ASSLLNSPLH	TRBV7-8	TRBJ1-6
ATRTGSGTEAF	TRBV19	TRBJ1-1
ASSVATMVTGPGNTIY	TRBV9	TRBJ1-3
AAFGLETQY	TRBV6-1	TRBJ2-5
ASSKGPGGQSRAYEQY	TRBV21-1	TRBJ2-7
ASSPDDSYNEQF	TRBV28	TRBJ2-1
ASSLVGQGSNYGYT	TRBV7-9	TRBJ1-2
SVEYNEQF	TRBV29-1	TRBJ2-1
SVEAPGYYGYT	TRBV29-1	TRBJ1-2
ASSPQGARDEQY	TRBV27	TRBJ2-7
ATSSLLGRAQYGYT	TRBV15	TRBJ1-2
ASSLVGTLGHEQY	TRBV7-9	TRBJ2-7
SVGGSYGYT	TRBV29-1	TRBJ1-2
ATSRDRLAENTEAF	TRBV15	TRBJ1-1
ASSPEISSYEQY	TRBV27	TRBJ2-7
ASSPQGNTEAF	TRBV19	TRBJ1-1
ASSLGTGGTYEQY	TRBV27	TRBJ2-7
ASSVGGTDYNEQF	TRBV9	TRBJ2-1
ASSSTTPRMNTEAF	TRBV7-9	TRBJ1-1
ASSQWGFDTEAF	TRBV4-3	TRBJ1-1
ASRRGEETQY	TRBV5-8	TRBJ2-5
ASSAQGRGTDTQY	TRBV9	TRBJ2-3
ASTPAGSNTGELF	TRBV4-2	TRBJ2-2
ASSFPYRGVDTEAF	TRBV6-9	TRBJ1-1
ASSLASKQGATGELF	TRBV5-6	TRBJ2-2
ASSLEAAGPETQY	TRBV11-2	TRBJ2-5
ASSVVADTQY	TRBV9	TRBJ2-3
ASSLTSNQPQH	TRBV4-3	TRBJ1-5
ASSETSGQGPPSGF	TRBV6-1	TRBJ2-1
ASSQDQGLEGGEQY	TRBV4-2	TRBJ2-7
ASSSGQGEIKNIQY	TRBV27	TRBJ2-4
ASSRGTEQETQY	TRBV6-5	TRBJ2-5
ASSIVHRQGEQF	TRBV19	TRBJ2-1
ASSPGTSGTYEQY	TRBV19	TRBJ2-7
ASSKLKPGQGAIGELF	TRBV13	TRBJ2-2
ASSYGLRLAGGSEQF	TRBV5-8	TRBJ2-1
AWSVRDGYYGYT	TRBV30	TRBJ1-2
ASSQLAGGSPLH	TRBV4-1	TRBJ1-6
ASSLVTGGEQY	TRBV5-1	TRBJ2-7
ASSQDIVGAGDGYT	TRBV4-1	TRBJ1-2
ASREGLGVNTEAF	TRBV4-1	TRBJ1-1
SVPELVGGETQY	TRBV29-1	TRBJ2-5
ASSQEDRGAFNEQF	TRBV4-3	TRBJ2-1
ASSQDSTDTQY	TRBV4-3	TRBJ2-3
ASSQELQPVYEQY	TRBV4-1	TRBJ2-7
ASSQGFPSGANVLT	TRBV4-1	TRBJ2-6